Sequencing of this TCR beta chain was carried out in a study of T cells in Graves' hyperthyroidism and ophthalmopathy. CDR1 DFQATT and CDR2 SNEGSKA come from the germline V gene (reference sequence). Trimming took 0 bases from V and 2 from J, leaving 4 bases between them. This CDR3 is 12 amino acids long. Amplified TCR beta CDR3 regions derived from RNA transcripts. Primed by the HTBI set, a first-round RT-PCR was run on the TCR CDR3. TCRdb re-analysed the multiplex PCR reads in MiXCR, keeping a single row per CDR3 protein. The sample shows about 160,000 distinct CDR3 sequences, 8% to 9.5% of them seen only once. This clonotype was counted many times.

This TCR derives from a woman aged 18-29 years with Graves' hyperthyroidism that later progressed to Graves' ophthalmopathy. The chain carries TRBV20-1 and TRBJ2-5; D gene unclear. The sample consisted of blood. CDR3: CSARDWQETQYF. CDR3 nucleotides: TGCAGTGCTAGAGACTGGCAAGAGACCCAGTACTTC.